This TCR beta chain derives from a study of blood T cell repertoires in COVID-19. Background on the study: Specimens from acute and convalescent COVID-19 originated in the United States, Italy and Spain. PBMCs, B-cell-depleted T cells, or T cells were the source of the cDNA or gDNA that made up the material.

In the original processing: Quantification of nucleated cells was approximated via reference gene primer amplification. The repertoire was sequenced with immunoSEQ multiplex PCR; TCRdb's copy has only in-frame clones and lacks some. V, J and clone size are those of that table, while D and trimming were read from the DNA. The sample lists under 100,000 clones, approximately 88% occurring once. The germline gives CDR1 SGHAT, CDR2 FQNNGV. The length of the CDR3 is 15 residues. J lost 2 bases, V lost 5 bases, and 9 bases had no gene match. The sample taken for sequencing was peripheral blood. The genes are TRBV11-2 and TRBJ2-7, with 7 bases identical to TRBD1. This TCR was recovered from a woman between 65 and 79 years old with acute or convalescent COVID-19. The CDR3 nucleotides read TGTGCCAGCAGCCGAACAGGGGAAGGGACCTACGAGCAGTACGTC. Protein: CASSRTGEGTYEQYV.